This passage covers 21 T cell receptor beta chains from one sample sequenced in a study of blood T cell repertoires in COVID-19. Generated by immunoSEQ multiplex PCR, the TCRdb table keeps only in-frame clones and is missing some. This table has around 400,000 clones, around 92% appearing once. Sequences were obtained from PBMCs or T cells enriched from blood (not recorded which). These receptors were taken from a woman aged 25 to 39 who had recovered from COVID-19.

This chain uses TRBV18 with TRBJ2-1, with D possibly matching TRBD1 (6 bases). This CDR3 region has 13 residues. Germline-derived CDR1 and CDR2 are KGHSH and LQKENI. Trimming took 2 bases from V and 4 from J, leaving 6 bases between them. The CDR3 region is CASSPGQYNEQFF. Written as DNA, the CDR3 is TGTGCCAGCTCACCAGGACAGTACAATGAGCAGTTCTTC.

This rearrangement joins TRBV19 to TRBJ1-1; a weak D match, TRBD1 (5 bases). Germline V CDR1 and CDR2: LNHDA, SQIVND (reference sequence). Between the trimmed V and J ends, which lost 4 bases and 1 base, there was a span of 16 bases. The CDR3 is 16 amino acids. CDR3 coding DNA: TGTGCCAGTAGTAAAATCAGGGTCGGGGGGAACACTGAAGCTTTCTTT. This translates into CASSKIRVGGNTEAFF.

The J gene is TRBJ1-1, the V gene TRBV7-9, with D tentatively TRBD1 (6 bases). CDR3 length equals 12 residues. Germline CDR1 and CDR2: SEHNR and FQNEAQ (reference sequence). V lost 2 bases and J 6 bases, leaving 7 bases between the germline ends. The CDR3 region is CASSLRTAEAFF. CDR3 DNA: TGTGCCAGCAGCTTACGGACAGCTGAAGCTTTCTTT. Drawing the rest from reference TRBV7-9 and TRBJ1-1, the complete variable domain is DTGVSQNPRHKITKRGQNVTFRCDPISEHNRLYWYRQTLGQGPEFLTYFQNEAQLEKSRLLSDRFSAERPKGSFSTLEIQRTEQGDSAMYLCASSLRTAEAFFGQGTRLTVV.

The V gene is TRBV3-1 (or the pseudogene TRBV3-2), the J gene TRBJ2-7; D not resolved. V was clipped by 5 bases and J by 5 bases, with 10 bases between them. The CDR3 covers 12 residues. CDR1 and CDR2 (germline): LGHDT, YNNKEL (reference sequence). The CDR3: CASSYRGNEQYF. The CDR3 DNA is TGTGCCAGCAGCTATCGAGGCAACGAGCAGTACTTC.

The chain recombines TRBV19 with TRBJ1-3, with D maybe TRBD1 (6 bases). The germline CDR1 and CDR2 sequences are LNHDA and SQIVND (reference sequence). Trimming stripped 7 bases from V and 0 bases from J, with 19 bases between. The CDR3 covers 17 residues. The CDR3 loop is CASTPLIGGASGNTIYF. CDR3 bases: TGTGCCAGTACCCCACTCATCGGGGGGGCCTCTGGAAACACCATATATTTT.

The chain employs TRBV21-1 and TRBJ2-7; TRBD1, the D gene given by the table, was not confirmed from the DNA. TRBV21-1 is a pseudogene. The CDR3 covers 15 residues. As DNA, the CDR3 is TGTGCCAGCACCGTTGGGACATGGACGAACTACGAGCAGTACTTC. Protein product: CASTVGTWTNYEQYF.

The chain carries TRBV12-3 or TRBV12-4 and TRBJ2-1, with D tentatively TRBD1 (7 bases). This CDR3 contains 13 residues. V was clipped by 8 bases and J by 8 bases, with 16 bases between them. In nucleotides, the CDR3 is TGTGCCAGCGGAGGGGGCGCTGTCCATGAGCAGTTCTTC. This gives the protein CASGGGAVHEQFF.

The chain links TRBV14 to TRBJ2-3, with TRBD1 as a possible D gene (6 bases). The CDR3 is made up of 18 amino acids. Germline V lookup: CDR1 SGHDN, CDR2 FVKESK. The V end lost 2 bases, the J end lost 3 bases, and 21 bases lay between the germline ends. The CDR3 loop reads CASSQRKNRVWDTDTQYF. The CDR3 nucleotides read TGTGCCAGCAGCCAAAGAAAAAACAGGGTTTGGGATACAGATACGCAGTATTTT.

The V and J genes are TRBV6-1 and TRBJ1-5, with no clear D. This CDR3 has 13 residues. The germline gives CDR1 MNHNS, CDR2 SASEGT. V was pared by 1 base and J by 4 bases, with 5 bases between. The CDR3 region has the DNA TGTGCCAGCAGTGAAGTGACAAATCAGCCCCAGCATTTT. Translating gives CASSEVTNQPQHF.

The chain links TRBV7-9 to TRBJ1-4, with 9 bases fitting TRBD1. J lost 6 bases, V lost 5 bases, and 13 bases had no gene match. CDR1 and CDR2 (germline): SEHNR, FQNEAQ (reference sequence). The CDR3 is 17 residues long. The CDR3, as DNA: TGTGCCAGCAGCCCTCTCCCCCCGGGACAGGGATATGAAAAACTGTTTTTT. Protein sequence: CASSPLPPGQGYEKLFF.

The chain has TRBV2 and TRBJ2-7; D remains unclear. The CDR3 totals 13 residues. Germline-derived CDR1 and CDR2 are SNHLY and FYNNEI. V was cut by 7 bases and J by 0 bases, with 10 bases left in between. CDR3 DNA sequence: TGTGCCAGCAAAATGGCCGACTCCTACGAGCAGTACTTC. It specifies CASKMADSYEQYF.

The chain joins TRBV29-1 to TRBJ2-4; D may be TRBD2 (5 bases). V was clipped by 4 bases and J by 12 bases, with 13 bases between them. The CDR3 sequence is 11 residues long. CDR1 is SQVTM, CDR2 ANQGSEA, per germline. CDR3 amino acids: CSVVEGVPQYF. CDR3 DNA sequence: TGCAGCGTTGTAGAGGGAGTCCCTCAGTACTTC.

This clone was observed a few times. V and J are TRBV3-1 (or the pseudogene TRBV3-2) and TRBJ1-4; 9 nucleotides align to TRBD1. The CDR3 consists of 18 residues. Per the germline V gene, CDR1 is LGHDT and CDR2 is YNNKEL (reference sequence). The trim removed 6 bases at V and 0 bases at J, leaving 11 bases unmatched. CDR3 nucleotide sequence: TGTGCCAGCAGGCCCGGGACAGGGATTCGTGCAACTAATGAAAAACTGTTTTTT. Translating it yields CASRPGTGIRATNEKLFF.

This chain's CDR3 is CASSLLAQGANYGYTF. CDR3 DNA sequence: TGTGCCAGCAGCTTATTAGCGCAGGGGGCAAACTATGGCTACACCTTC. This chain links TRBV13 with TRBJ1-2; TRBD1 matches 8 bases. The germline V gene has CDR1 PRHDT and CDR2 FYEKMQ (reference sequence). The J segment lost 2 bases and the V segment lost 2 bases, leaving 7 bases of the junction unmatched. CDR3 length: 16 residues.

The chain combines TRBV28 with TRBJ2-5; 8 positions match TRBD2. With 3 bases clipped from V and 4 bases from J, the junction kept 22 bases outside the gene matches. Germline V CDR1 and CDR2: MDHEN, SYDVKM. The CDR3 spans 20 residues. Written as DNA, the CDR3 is TGTGCCAGCAGTTTTACCTTGGGGGGCCGGCCAGCGGGAGTAGTAGAGACCCAGTACTTC. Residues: CASSFTLGGRPAGVVETQYF. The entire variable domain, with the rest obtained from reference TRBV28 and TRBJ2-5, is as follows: DVKVTQSSRYLVKRTGEKVFLECVQDMDHENMFWYRQDPGLGLRLIYFSYDVKMKEKGDIPEGYSVSREKKERFSLILESASTNQTSMYLCASSFTLGGRPAGVVETQYFGPGTRLLVL.

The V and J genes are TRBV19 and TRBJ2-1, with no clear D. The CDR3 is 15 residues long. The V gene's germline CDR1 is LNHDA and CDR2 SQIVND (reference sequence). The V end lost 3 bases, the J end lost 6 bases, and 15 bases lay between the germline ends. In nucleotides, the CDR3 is TGTGCCAGTAGTATCGCCGGTGAGCTGTTCAATGAGCAGTTCTTC. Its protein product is CASSIAGELFNEQFF.

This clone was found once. This chain's CDR3 is CASSQGAGLETFF. CDR3 nucleotides: TGTGCCAGCAGCCAAGGGGCGGGGTTGGAAACTTTCTTT. The J gene is TRBJ1-1, the V gene TRBV14, with D uncertain. CDR1 SGHDN and CDR2 FVKESK come from the germline V gene. Trimming left V 1 base short and J 12 bases short, with 15 bases between. CDR3 length: 13 residues.

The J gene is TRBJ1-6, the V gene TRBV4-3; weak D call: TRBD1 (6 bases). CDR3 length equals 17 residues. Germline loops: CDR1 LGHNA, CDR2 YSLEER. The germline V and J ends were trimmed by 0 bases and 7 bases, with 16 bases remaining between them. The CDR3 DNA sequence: TGCGCCAGCAGCCAAGATTTGCACAGGGTTGGGAATTCACCCCTCCACTTT. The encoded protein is CASSQDLHRVGNSPLHF.

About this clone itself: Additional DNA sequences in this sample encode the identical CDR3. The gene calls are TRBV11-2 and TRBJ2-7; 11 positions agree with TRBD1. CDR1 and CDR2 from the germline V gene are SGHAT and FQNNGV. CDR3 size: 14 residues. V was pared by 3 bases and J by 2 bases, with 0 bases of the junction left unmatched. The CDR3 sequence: CASSLGQGAYEQYF. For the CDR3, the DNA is TGTGCCAGCAGCTTGGGACAGGGGGCCTACGAGCAGTACTTC.

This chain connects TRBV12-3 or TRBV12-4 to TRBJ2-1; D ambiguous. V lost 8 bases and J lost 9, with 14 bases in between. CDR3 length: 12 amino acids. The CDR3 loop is CASGRGAPEQFF. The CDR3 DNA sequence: TGTGCCAGCGGAAGAGGTGCCCCTGAGCAGTTCTTC.

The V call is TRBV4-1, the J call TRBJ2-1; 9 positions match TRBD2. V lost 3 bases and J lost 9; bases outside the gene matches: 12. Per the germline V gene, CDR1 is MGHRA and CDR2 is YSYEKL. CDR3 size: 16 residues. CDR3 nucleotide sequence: TGCGCCAGCAGCCAGCGGGGACTAGCTTTCAATGGTGAGCAGTTCTTC. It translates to CASSQRGLAFNGEQFF.